The present entry profiles one TCR beta chain with its context. Its binding antigen is unknown. Per-base qualities were not stored, and no clone one base away is much larger. The trim is 6 bases for V and 9 bases for J, with a gap of 12 bases between the germline ends. Taken from cysteine to phenylalanine, the CDR3 has 12 residues. Only the CDR3 part of the read is kept: 36 bases, read in frame from the first base. Reading the germline V gene gives CDR1 MNHEY and CDR2 SVGAGI. This sample stems from a study of shared clonotypes between healthy human individuals (dated by TCRdb to 2018 to 2021). About the full investigation: The cohort comprised a couple of women and a few men aged 18 to 49 years. For each donor, CD4 naive and CD4 memory were each run on three plates, CD8 naive on two plates, and CD8 memory on one plate. To estimate repertoire size and how much clonotypes are shared between individuals, the study performed deep sequencing of blood TCR repertoires from a few healthy adults. To increase sequencing depth and limit assay-specific biases, different laboratories used diverse techniques to prepare libraries and sequence TCR repertoires. Between about 0.85 and 9.5 billion PBMCs per donor were obtained by leukapheresis. Findings and caveats that apply to the study as a whole: When a few donors were compared, the shared fraction of clonotypes was about 5.5% for naive CD4, around 4% for naive CD8, roughly 2.3% for memory CD4, and approximately 0.4% for memory CD8. Naive subsets generally had larger estimated clonotype richness than memory subsets. Sampling was restricted to blood, and TCR repertoires in tissues likely differ from the TCR repertoires found in blood. Incomplete sequencing was indicated by rarefaction of sorted-subset datasets, despite the large sequencing depth. Because the study included a small number of donors, the genetic and exposure-history diversity represented was limited. Pairwise subsampling indicated that sequencing depth was expected to affect the degree of clonotype sharing among donors. Clonotypes shared by all four sorted-subset donors showed higher generation probabilities than non-shared clonotypes.

TCR CDR3 regions were amplified from genomic DNA by multiplex PCR using the deep immunoSEQ assay. For each cell subset, the extracted genomic DNA was distributed evenly across all wells of several immunoSEQ 96-well plates, and each plate served as one replicate. Each replicate PCR for sorted subsets received around 210 ng genomic DNA, equal to roughly 30,000 T cell genomes. The purified libraries were quantified using a Qubit 3.0 fluorometer, sized with a Bioanalyzer 2100, and then quantified again using the KAPA Library Quantification kit. Each immunoSEQ 96-well plate was sequenced on its own single-read 150-cycle Illumina NextSeq 550 flow cell. The study's processing was this. Because only junctional sequences without quality scores were contained in the immunoSEQ output, filtering matching that applied to full-length reads could not be performed. To assign V/J genes and CDR3, sequences were annotated against IMGT germline references using PyIR, a Python wrapper for IgBLAST v1.9. Any read was removed if the V/J assignment was weak (E-value above 1e-6), the CDR3 was missing, or the read contained stop codons, out-of-frame junctions, or ambiguous translated residues. V3J clonotypes were defined by identical inferred V gene, J gene, and CDR3 amino acid sequence. Percentage overlap between repertoires was computed as shared unique clonotypes divided by the size of the smaller repertoire. RTK rarefaction, the Chao1 estimator, and Recon v2.1 estimates of unobserved clonotypes were used to assess repertoire richness. For all TCRbeta clonotypes obtained by the gDNA method from a few donors, generation probabilities were computed with OLGA. Not all clones reach the TCRdb copy of this immuneACCESS table, which keeps in-frame sequences only. Checked studies attribute under half of the gap to unresolved V genes and leave the rest unexplained. Clonal size and the V and J genes are those of that table, whereas D and trimming came from the DNA. Here the sample has fewer than 1.4 million clones; roughly 74% occur a single time. The top ten hold roughly 0.62% of the sample.

Healthy HIV-negative adults with no recently reported acute infections or vaccinations were included as donors. All donors were Caucasian adults living in Nashville, Tennessee, USA. CD4+ T cells were enriched through magnetic negative selection, after which naive cells were positively selected on CD45RA and the remaining negative fraction served as the memory subset. After blood collection by leukapheresis, PBMCs were isolated using Ficoll-Histopaque density gradient centrifugation and then cryopreserved in the vapor phase of liquid nitrogen. Purity and quantity of every magnetically sorted T cell population were checked by analytical flow cytometry. Each sorted fraction had its genomic DNA isolated and then quantified by UV absorbance on a Nanodrop 2000c.

The sequence joins TRBV6-5 to TRBJ2-1; the D segment is perhaps TRBD1 or TRBD2, each sharing 7 matched bases. Input material: memory CD4+ T cells from PBMCs. This specimen's cell subset or site label, interpreted: CD45RA-negative fraction. This TCR came from a man between 18 and 35 years old in good health. Some clones in this sample may be carry-over from other donors' samples. The CDR3 region: CASSRRGGEQFF. The nucleotide sequence reads as follows: TGTGCCAGCAGCCGCAGGGGGGGTGAGCAGTTCTTC.